What follows are 5 T cell receptor beta chains derived from one specimen sequenced in a study of Graves' ophthalmopathy and Graves' hyperthyroidism. TCR beta CDR3 amplification used RNA transcripts. Following a first-round RT-PCR that used HTBI primers, a second-round multiplex PCR was carried out. TCRdb analysed the multiplex PCR reads with MiXCR anew, one entry per CDR3 protein. The repertoire holds about 390,000 distinct CDR3 sequences, with roughly 17% as singletons. What was sequenced was peripheral blood. The origin of the receptors is an adult woman with stable Graves' hyperthyroidism.

This clonotype was recorded at least ten times. V and J are TRBV28 and TRBJ2-7; D might be TRBD1 or TRBD2, each matching 5 bases. The germline V and J ends were trimmed by 5 bases and 10 bases, with 15 bases remaining between them. Germline CDR1 MDHEN, CDR2 SYDVKM. The CDR3 loop spans 12 amino acids. CDR3 sequence (DNA): TGTGCCAGCAGTGAAGAAGCCCGGGACCAGTACTTC. It translates to CASSEEARDQYF.

The chain has TRBV27 and TRBJ2-7; 13 nucleotides agree with TRBD2. CDR3 size: 16 residues. Per germline, CDR1 MNHEY and CDR2 SMNVEV (reference sequence). J was trimmed by 0 bases and V by 5 bases; bases with no gene match: 4. As DNA, the CDR3 is TGTGCCAGCAGTCCTGGGACTAGCGGGGCCTCCTACGAGCAGTACTTC. Protein product: CASSPGTSGASYEQYF.

Of note for this clonotype: A read error is possible here, since a much larger clone lies one base away. The chain is built from TRBV4-1 and TRBJ1-5, with no clear D. CDR1 is MGHRA and CDR2 is YSYEKL in the germline V gene. The CDR3 is 14 residues long. The CDR3 DNA reads as TGCGCCAGCAGCCAAGACCCGGGCAATCATCCCCAGCATTTT. Translating it yields CASSQDPGNHPQHF.

The table lists this clonotype with many counts. The chain joins TRBV5-1 to TRBJ1-2; no definite D call. This CDR3 comprises 13 residues. With 9 bases removed from V and 3 bases from J, the gap between germline ends came to 15 bases. Germline-derived CDR1 and CDR2 are SGHRS and YFSETQ. CDR3 in DNA: TGCGCCACCACCGTTGGTCCGGACTATGGCTACACCTTC. Encoded protein: CATTVGPDYGYTF.

There are many counts of this clonotype. The chain carries TRBV30 and TRBJ2-7; D perhaps matches TRBD1 (6 bases). The CDR3 loop spans 14 amino acids. V was shortened by 3 bases and J by 5 bases, with 17 bases between the two germline ends. Looked up from germline, CDR1 is GTSNPN and CDR2 is SVGIG (reference sequence). This chain's CDR3 is CAWRVGGKSNEQYF. The CDR3, as DNA: TGTGCCTGGAGAGTAGGGGGTAAATCTAACGAGCAGTACTTC.